Reported below is one T cell receptor (beta chain). The data are from a study of blood T cell repertoires in COVID-19. Study-wide context: Italy, Spain and the United States were the sources of the convalescent and acute COVID-19 samples.

The table came from immunoSEQ multiplex PCR; TCRdb's copy has only in-frame clones and leaves some out. Among 150,000 to 200,000 clones listed, over 80% were seen once. The CDR3 length is 14 residues. The V gene end was trimmed by 5 bases and the J gene end by 8 bases; junction bases not matched to a gene: 12. CDR1 SQVTM and CDR2 ANQGSEA come from the germline V gene. V and J are TRBV29-1 and TRBJ2-4; 7 bases are shared with TRBD2. This receptor was taken from a woman younger than 45 with acute or convalescent COVID-19. Material: peripheral blood. The CDR3 nucleotides are TGCAGCGTTCGTTTCGGGACTACTCGCGACATTCAGTACTTC. Protein: CSVRFGTTRDIQYF.